Listed below are T cell receptor beta chains from one sample, sequenced in a study of blood T cell repertoires in COVID-19. Only in-frame clones appear in the TCRdb table, and some are missing; sequencing was by immunoSEQ multiplex PCR. Of over 130,000 clones in the sample, more than 80% were seen once. Sequences were obtained from peripheral blood. These receptor sequences come from a woman aged 80 or over with acute or convalescent COVID-19. Both conserved end residues are part of each CDR3. A D gene is named only where the DNA matches it firmly. Clone sizes are given selectively: once, few, many, or a class where the clone is expanded.

J gene | clone size | D gene | V gene | CDR3 DNA | CDR3 protein
TRBJ1-1 | - | - | TRBV6-5 | TGTGCCAGCTCAACACCGGGACAATTGAACACTGAAGCTTTCTTT | CASSTPGQLNTEAFF
TRBJ2-7 | - | - | TRBV3-1/TRBV3-2 | TGTGCCAGCAGCCAAGATCCCCTCTACGAGCAGTACTTC | CASSQDPLYEQYF
TRBJ2-3 | - | - | TRBV5-1 | TGCGCCAGCAGCTTGGGGCGGAGCACAGATACGCAGTATTTT | CASSLGRSTDTQYF
TRBJ2-7 | - | TRBD1 | TRBV7-9 | TGTGCCAGCAGCTTACGGTCAGGGGGAGAGCAGTACTTC | CASSLRSGGEQYF
TRBJ2-6 | once | - | TRBV27 | TGTGCCAGCAGTTTAGGGCAGGTGCGCTCTGGGGCCAACGTCCTGACTTTC | CASSLGQVRSGANVLTF
TRBJ1-1 | - | - | TRBV7-9 | TGTGCCAGCAGCGACCGACAGGTGATGAACACTGAAGCTTTCTTT | CASSDRQVMNTEAFF
TRBJ2-5 | once | TRBD2 | TRBV4-2 | TGTGCCAGCAGCCAAGGCTCAAGCGGGGGTAGTCGAGAGACCCAGTACTTC | CASSQGSSGGSRETQYF
TRBJ1-1 | - | - | TRBV3-1/TRBV3-2 | TGTGCCAGCAGCCAAGACCGCGGGCCGAACACTGAAGCTTTCTTT | CASSQDRGPNTEAFF
TRBJ2-1 | - | TRBD2 | TRBV2 | TGTGCCAGCAGCCCGCGGACTAGCGGGGGCCCATCCTACAATGAGCAGTTCTTC | CASSPRTSGGPSYNEQFF
TRBJ2-1 | - | TRBD1 | TRBV9 | TGTGCCAGCAGCGTATCCGGACAGGGGGGAGGTGGTGAGCAGTTCTTC | CASSVSGQGGGGEQFF
TRBJ2-1 | - | - | TRBV24-1 | TGTGCCACCAGTGAGGGCCCCGGCAGGGCCTACAATGAGCAGTTCTTC | CATSEGPGRAYNEQFF
TRBJ1-1 | - | - | TRBV6-5 | TGTGCCAGCAGTTATTATAAGTCCGGGTGGGCTGAAGCTTTCTTT | CASSYYKSGWAEAFF
TRBJ2-1 | - | TRBD2 | TRBV6-5 | TGTGCCTGTACTCGGGGGGGCCGTTCCTACAATGAACAGTTCTTC | CACTRGGRSYNEQFF
TRBJ1-2 | - | TRBD1 | TRBV19 | TGTGCCAGTAGTCCGAGGGGGCGAAACTATGGCTACACCTTC | CASSPRGRNYGYTF
TRBJ1-2 | - | - | TRBV6-5 | TGTGCCAGCAGTTCCGCTCCCCCGCAGGCCATCTATGGCTACACCTTC | CASSSAPPQAIYGYTF
TRBJ1-3 | - | TRBD1 | TRBV4-1 | TGCGCCAGCAGCCAACAGGGGGTCTCTGGAAACACCATATATTTT | CASSQQGVSGNTIYF